The 19 T cell receptor beta chains presented below share a single source sample, sequenced in a study of blood T cell repertoires in COVID-19. Only in-frame clones appear in the TCRdb table, and some are missing; sequencing was by immunoSEQ multiplex PCR. The data show about 110,000 clones, with 84% seen just once and around 8.5% held by the top ten. Sequencing was carried out using peripheral blood. The receptors were sampled from a woman aged 40 to 55 with acute or convalescent COVID-19.

V is TRBV5-1 and J is TRBJ2-1; the match to TRBD1 covers 10 bases. The CDR3 is 16 amino acids. The germline V gene encodes CDR1 SGHRS and CDR2 YFSETQ. Trimming removed 3 bases from V and 6 bases from J; junction bases left unmatched: 9. The CDR3 DNA follows: TGCGCCAGCAGCTCAGGACCGGGACAGGGGTCCAATGAGCAGTTCTTC. It specifies CASSSGPGQGSNEQFF.

This sequence joins TRBV10-2 and TRBJ1-5; 9 nucleotides match TRBD1. This CDR3 spans 16 amino acids. V dropped 6 bases and J dropped 6; count of bases not matched to a gene: 12. Germline V gives CDR1 WSHSY, CDR2 SAAADI. CDR3 amino acids: CASRGVGTGSSQPQHF. DNA of the CDR3: TGCGCCAGCAGGGGTGTAGGGACAGGGAGTTCTCAGCCCCAGCATTTT.

This clone was seen a single time. The chain couples TRBV14 to TRBJ2-7; unclear D gene. There are 15 residues in the CDR3. V was trimmed by 0 bases and J by 0 bases, leaving 9 bases between them. The germline gives CDR1 SGHDN, CDR2 FVKESK. CDR3 region: CASSQDPSYSYEQYF. CDR3 DNA: TGTGCCAGCAGCCAAGATCCCTCTTACTCCTACGAGCAGTACTTC. Variable domain in full (rest from reference TRBV14 and TRBJ2-7): EAGVTQFPSHSVIEKGQTVTLRCDPISGHDNLYWYRRVMGKEIKFLLHFVKESKQDESGMPNNRFLAERTGGTYSTLKVQPAELEDSGVYFCASSQDPSYSYEQYFGPGTRLTVT.

This chain links TRBV28 with TRBJ1-5; 7 nucleotides align to TRBD1. The germline V gene encodes CDR1 MDHEN and CDR2 SYDVKM. V was pared by 6 bases and J by 3 bases, with 5 bases of the junction left unmatched. This CDR3 is built from 14 residues. In DNA, the CDR3 is TGTGCCAGCAGGCAGGGGGTGACCAATCAGCCCCAGCATTTT. It codes for CASRQGVTNQPQHF.

CDR3 region: CASSRTDRAEAFF. The CDR3 nucleotides are TGTGCCAGCAGCCGAACGGACAGAGCTGAAGCTTTCTTT. The chain employs TRBV3-1 (or the pseudogene TRBV3-2) and TRBJ1-1; possible D gene TRBD1, 6 bases. The length of the CDR3 is 13 residues. Germline V gene lookup returns CDR1 LGHDT and CDR2 YNNKEL (reference sequence). V was cut by 4 bases and J by 6 bases, with 12 bases left in between.

The genes are TRBV11-2 and TRBJ2-2; the D is unclear. Trimming removed 1 base from V and 6 bases from J, with 12 bases in between. Germline-derived CDR1 and CDR2 are SGHAT and FQNNGV. There are 15 residues in the CDR3. The CDR3 loop reads CASSLGIRSAGELFF. In DNA, the CDR3 is TGTGCCAGCAGCTTAGGTATCCGGAGCGCCGGGGAGCTGTTTTTT.

This sequence joins TRBV9 and TRBJ2-3; a weak D match, TRBD1 (5 bases). V lost 0 bases and J 4 bases, leaving 9 bases between the germline ends. CDR1 is SGDLS and CDR2 is YYNGEE in the germline V gene. The CDR3 is 14 residues long. CDR3 bases: TGTGCCAGCAGCGTAGGGAGACAGCCAGATACGCAGTATTTT. It translates to CASSVGRQPDTQYF.

The chain joins TRBV5-5 to TRBJ2-2; tentatively, D is TRBD1 (6 bases). V lost 3 bases and J lost 3, with 12 bases in between. The V gene's germline CDR1 is SGHKS and CDR2 YYEKEE (reference sequence). The CDR3 is 15 residues long. CDR3 sequence (DNA): TGTGCCAGCAGCTGGGACATAGGATACACCGGGGAGCTGTTTTTT. Translated: CASSWDIGYTGELFF. The full variable domain, its missing parts supplied by reference TRBV5-5 and TRBJ2-2, is DAGVTQSPTHLIKTRGQQVTLRCSPISGHKSVSWYQQVLGQGPQFIFQYYEKEERGRGNFPDRFSARQFPNYSSELNVNALLLGDSALYLCASSWDIGYTGELFFGEGSRLTVL.

The chain recombines TRBV5-4 with TRBJ2-6; 10 nucleotides align to TRBD2. The CDR3 consists of 17 residues. In germline, CDR1 is SGHNT, CDR2 YYREEE (reference sequence). V was clipped by 0 bases and J by 3 bases; unmatched bases: 3. The CDR3: CASSLGLAGVGANVLTF. In nucleotides, the CDR3 is TGTGCCAGCAGCTTGGGCCTAGCGGGAGTTGGGGCCAACGTCCTGACTTTC.

The V gene is TRBV18, the J gene TRBJ2-1, with 7 nucleotides matching TRBD2. This CDR3 is 13 amino acids long. The V segment lost 3 bases and the J segment 6 bases; nucleotides outside the gene matches: 2. Germline loops: CDR1 KGHSH, CDR2 LQKENI. For the CDR3, the DNA is TGTGCCAGCTCACCTGGGACTACCAATGAGCAGTTCTTC. Translation gives CASSPGTTNEQFF. The variable domain in full, completed from reference TRBV18 and TRBJ2-1, reads NAGVMQNPRHLVRRRGQEARLRCSPMKGHSHVYWYRQLPEEGLKFMVYLQKENIIDESGMPKERFSAEFPKEGPSILRIQQVVRGDSAAYFCASSPGTTNEQFFGPGTRLTVL.

This chain joins TRBV4-1 and TRBJ2-1; 8 bases match TRBD1. The CDR3 runs to 16 residues. J was trimmed by 1 base and V by 2 bases; bases with no gene match: 4. Germline V gene lookup returns CDR1 MGHRA and CDR2 YSYEKL. The CDR3 is CASSQQDRGSYNEQFF. The CDR3 region has the DNA TGCGCCAGCAGCCAACAAGACAGGGGATCCTACAATGAGCAGTTCTTC.

The chain joins TRBV5-4 to TRBJ2-1; 8 nucleotides agree with TRBD2. Per germline, CDR1 SGHNT and CDR2 YYREEE (reference sequence). Trimming took 4 bases from V and 4 from J; bases not matched to a gene: 4. The CDR3 sequence is 14 residues long. The CDR3 here is CASSTQRGYNEQFF. CDR3 nucleotides: TGTGCCAGCAGCACCCAGCGGGGGTACAATGAGCAGTTCTTC.

V and J are TRBV28 and TRBJ1-6; 7 bases are shared with TRBD1. Trimming at V came to 5 bases and at J to 7 bases, leaving 8 bases not matched to a gene. Germline V gene lookup returns CDR1 MDHEN and CDR2 SYDVKM. The CDR3 covers 15 residues. CDR3 bases: TGTGCCAGCAGTCCGCCGACAGGGACAAATTCACCCCTCCACTTT. Amino acids: CASSPPTGTNSPLHF.

V usage is TRBV18 and J usage is TRBJ1-2; perhaps TRBD1 as D (6 bases). CDR1 is KGHSH and CDR2 is LQKENI in the germline V gene. V gave up 2 bases and J gave up 7 bases, with 14 bases separating them. The CDR3 is 14 residues long. The CDR3 DNA sequence: TGTGCCAGCTCACCATCGGGACAAGTAGTTGGCTACACCTTC. It yields the protein CASSPSGQVVGYTF. Variable domain in full (rest from reference TRBV18 and TRBJ1-2): NAGVMQNPRHLVRRRGQEARLRCSPMKGHSHVYWYRQLPEEGLKFMVYLQKENIIDESGMPKERFSAEFPKEGPSILRIQQVVRGDSAAYFCASSPSGQVVGYTFGSGTRLTVV.

This clone has a single count. One junction end does not reproduce the germline sequence, and a read error may be involved. The chain uses TRBV7-9 and TRBJ2-1, with 9 bases matching TRBD2. CDR3 length equals 14 residues. Germline CDR1 reads SEHNR; CDR2 reads FQNEAQ (reference sequence). The CDR3 protein is CASSVASGVLEQFF. The CDR3 DNA reads as TGTGCCAGCAGCGTAGCTAGCGGGGTGCTTGAGCAGTTCTTC.

The chain is built from TRBV29-1 and TRBJ2-1, with D perhaps TRBD1 (6 bases). The CDR3 totals 13 residues. V lost 4 bases, J lost 8 bases, and 15 bases lay in between. Per germline, CDR1 SQVTM and CDR2 ANQGSEA. CDR3 loop: CSVVLQGLYEQFF. The CDR3 DNA is TGCAGCGTTGTCCTACAGGGTCTTTATGAGCAGTTCTTC.

This clone was picked up one time. V and J are TRBV6-5 and TRBJ1-2; 7 bases align to TRBD1. V was clipped by 5 bases and J by 4 bases; unmatched bases: 4. The CDR3 consists of 13 residues. Germline lookup yields CDR1 MNHEY and CDR2 SVGAGI. The CDR3 spells CASSPDRAYGYTF. DNA of the CDR3: TGTGCCAGCAGTCCAGACAGGGCCTATGGCTACACCTTC.

This clone was seen only a few times. The chain couples TRBV2 to TRBJ1-2; D not resolved. The CDR3 covers 14 residues. Germline-derived CDR1 and CDR2 are SNHLY and FYNNEI. V was shortened by 4 bases and J by 7 bases, with 16 bases between the two germline ends. In nucleotides, the CDR3 is TGTGCCAGCAGTGTGGAGGGATTAGTCGGTGGCTACACCTTC. Amino acids: CASSVEGLVGGYTF.

The rearrangement links TRBV5-1 to TRBJ1-5; D is perhaps TRBD1 (5 bases). Looked up from germline, CDR1 is SGHRS and CDR2 is YFSETQ. Trimming stripped 2 bases from V and 1 base from J, with 10 bases between. The length of the CDR3 is 15 residues. CDR3 in DNA: TGCGCCAGCAGCTTAGAAGGGGCGAGCAATCAGCCCCAGCATTTT. It is translated as CASSLEGASNQPQHF.